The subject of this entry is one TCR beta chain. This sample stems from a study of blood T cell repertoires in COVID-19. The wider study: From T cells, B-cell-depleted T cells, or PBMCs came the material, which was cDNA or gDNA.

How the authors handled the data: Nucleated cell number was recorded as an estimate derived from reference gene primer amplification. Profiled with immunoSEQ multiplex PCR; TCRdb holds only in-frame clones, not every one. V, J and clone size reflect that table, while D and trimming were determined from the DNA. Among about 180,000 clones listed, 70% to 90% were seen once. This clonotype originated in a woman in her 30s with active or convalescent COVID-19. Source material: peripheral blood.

The CDR3 DNA reads as TGTGCCAGCAGTTTAGTCGCAGGGGCCTACGAGCAGTACTTC. This translates into CASSLVAGAYEQYF. The V and J genes are TRBV27 and TRBJ2-7, with a possible D match to TRBD1 (6 bases). The length of the CDR3 is 14 residues. Trimming pared 2 bases from V and 2 bases from J, leaving 10 bases between. CDR1 is MNHEY, CDR2 SMNVEV, per germline (reference sequence).